Listed here are 8 T cell receptor beta chains from one sample, sequenced in a study of blood T cell repertoires in COVID-19. The data were produced by immunoSEQ multiplex PCR, yet TCRdb's version contains in-frame clones alone and is incomplete. This sample has approximately 250,000 clones, with approximately 80% found just once. The sequenced material came from peripheral blood. The source of these receptors is a woman aged 45-65 years with acute or convalescent COVID-19.

The chain recombines TRBV5-4 with TRBJ1-2; D is ambiguous. The CDR3 runs 13 residues. CDR1 and CDR2 (germline): SGHNT, YYREEE (reference sequence). V shed 2 bases and J shed 4 bases, with 9 bases lying between them. The CDR3 coding sequence is TGTGCCAGCAGCTTTAACACAGCCTATGGCTACACCTTC. This translates into CASSFNTAYGYTF.

The chain employs TRBV27 and TRBJ1-2; maybe TRBD1 (5 bases). The germline CDR1 and CDR2 sequences are MNHEY and SMNVEV (reference sequence). The CDR3 extends over 13 amino acids. The V gene lost 6 bases and the J gene lost 3 bases, with 11 bases spanning the gap. The CDR3 spells CASRQGSYYGYTF. In DNA form, the CDR3 reads TGTGCCAGCAGGCAGGGTTCCTACTATGGCTACACCTTC.

The chain carries TRBV2 and TRBJ2-3; TRBD2 matches 7 bases. Germline V gene lookup returns CDR1 SNHLY and CDR2 FYNNEI. The J segment lost 0 bases and the V segment lost 3 bases, leaving 6 bases of the junction unmatched. This CDR3 contains 16 residues. CDR3 sequence (DNA): TGTGCCAGCAGTGATATGGGAGGGGCTAGCACAGATACGCAGTATTTT. Translation gives CASSDMGGASTDTQYF.

The chain links TRBV25-1 to TRBJ2-1; D might be TRBD1 (6 bases). Trimming pared 3 bases from V and 0 bases from J, leaving 12 bases between. The germline CDR1 and CDR2 sequences are MGHDK and SYGVNS. There are 16 residues in the CDR3. CDR3 in amino acids: CASSELADSSYNEQFF. The CDR3 region has the DNA TGTGCCAGCAGTGAGTTGGCGGACAGCTCCTACAATGAGCAGTTCTTC.

The chain recombines TRBV19 with TRBJ2-3; the match to TRBD1 covers 7 bases. The V and J ends lost 5 bases and 0 bases, in that order; junction bases with no gene match: 11. This CDR3 has 17 amino acids. Germline CDR1 is LNHDA and CDR2 is SQIVND (reference sequence). This CDR3 reads CASSSGTAVYSTDTQYF. CDR3 sequence (DNA): TGTGCCAGTAGTTCCGGGACAGCAGTTTATAGCACAGATACGCAGTATTTT.

The V gene is TRBV5-1, the J gene TRBJ1-1; the match to TRBD1 covers 10 bases. The junction had 5 bases not matched to a gene; V was cut back by 0 bases and J by 3 bases. In germline, CDR1 is SGHRS, CDR2 YFSETQ. The CDR3 loop spans 16 amino acids. The CDR3 region is CASSLGQGALDTEAFF. DNA of the CDR3: TGCGCCAGCAGCTTGGGACAGGGGGCTTTAGACACTGAAGCTTTCTTT.

The V and J genes are TRBV27 and TRBJ1-2; D possibly corresponds to TRBD1 (6 bases). CDR3 length: 14 amino acids. V was trimmed by 3 bases and J by 4 bases, leaving 12 bases between them. Germline V gene sequence: CDR1 MNHEY, CDR2 SMNVEV (reference sequence). The CDR3 region has the DNA TGTGCCAGCAGTTTCCAGGGGAGCAGCTATGGCTACACCTTC. It translates to CASSFQGSSYGYTF.

The V gene is TRBV6-5, the J gene TRBJ1-4; 8 bases are a match to TRBD1. This CDR3 spans 13 amino acids. Germline V CDR1 and CDR2: MNHEY, SVGAGI. The V segment lost 8 bases and the J segment 6 bases; nucleotides outside the gene matches: 5. CDR3 in amino acids: CASQGAADEKLFF. In nucleotides, the CDR3 is TGTGCCAGCCAGGGGGCTGCCGATGAAAAACTGTTTTTT.